Below are 6 T cell receptor beta chains sequenced from a single sample in a study of T cells expressing NK-cell markers. TCRdb reprocessed the 5' RACE reads and reports one entry per CDR3 protein, with no DNA. The clone table shows 440,000 or so distinct CDR3 sequences, with the ten largest holding 7.3%. Sample: blood T cells: a sorted CD56 or NKG2C T cell subset, CD4+ or CD8+ T cells, or bulk PBMC T cells (not recorded which). The receptors stem from a woman aged 18 to 75 in good health.

V is TRBV5-1 and J is TRBJ1-6; the TCRdb call, TRBD1, lacks DNA for checking. The CDR3 length is 14 residues. Germline V lookup: CDR1 SGHRS, CDR2 YFSETQ. Here the CDR3 reads CASRILQGDSPLHF.

The chain employs TRBV5-1 and TRBJ2-5; the D call of TRBD1 rests on TCRdb alone, since no DNA is present to check it. This CDR3 region has 15 residues. CDR1 and CDR2 (germline): SGHRS, YFSETQ. The CDR3 here is CASTPTTVAEETQYF.

The chain links TRBV12-3 or TRBV12-4 to TRBJ1-2; TCRdb calls TRBD1, which cannot be checked without DNA. CDR3 size: 15 residues. The CDR3 spells CASSAPGRPTYGYTF.

J is TRBJ2-3 and V is TRBV29-1; TCRdb's D call of TRBD1 is untestable without DNA. The CDR3 loop spans 14 amino acids. The germline gives CDR1 SQVTM, CDR2 ANQGSEA. The CDR3 spells CSAARTGNTDTQYF.

The V gene is TRBV20-1, the J gene TRBJ2-1; TCRdb gives TRBD1 as the D gene, but with no DNA this cannot be confirmed. Germline CDR1 and CDR2: DFQATT and SNEGSKA (reference sequence). This CDR3 is 15 amino acids long. The CDR3 reads CSAPRSGGVYNEQFF.

Here the CDR3 reads CSARFAGAGGLQETQYF. The chain links TRBV20-1 to TRBJ2-5; the TCRdb D gene call, TRBD2, has no DNA to confirm it. CDR1 and CDR2 from the germline V gene are DFQATT and SNEGSKA (reference sequence). The CDR3 length is 17 residues.